These 15 T cell receptor beta chains were all obtained from the same sample, sequenced in a study of early T cells in non-severe SARS-CoV-2 infection. Each CDR3 protein gets one entry after TCRdb re-called the 5' RACE reads with MiXCR. The sample includes around 49,000 distinct CDR3 sequences, around a tenth of them seen just once. The sequencing sample was made of whole blood. All receptors derive from an adult who was a healthcare worker with PCR-confirmed SARS-CoV-2 infection or an uninfected control (not recorded which).

Turning to this clonotype: Just one base apart from a much larger clone, this may be a read error. V gene TRBV20-1 combines with J gene TRBJ2-3; D not certain. The J call may be mistaken, given a closer DNA end match to TRBJ1-5. The length of the CDR3 is 11 residues. CDR1 DFQATT and CDR2 SNEGSKA come from the germline V gene (reference sequence). CDR3 DNA sequence: TGCAGTGCTAGGTCGGGAGATACGCAGCATTTT. Its protein is CSARSGDTQHF.

With regard to this clonotype: A read error may explain this, as a much larger clone is one base away. The V and J genes are TRBV4-3 and TRBJ2-7; D is unclear. The CDR3 runs 16 residues. Germline values: CDR1 LGHNA, CDR2 YSLEER. The CDR3 loop is CVSSQDLTDGTYEQYF. CDR3 coding DNA: TGCGTCAGCAGCCAAGACCTCACCGACGGAACCTACGAGCAGTACTTC.

The V gene is TRBV5-6, the J gene TRBJ1-5; 8 nucleotides align to TRBD1. Germline CDR1 and CDR2: SGHDT and YYEEEE. The CDR3 is 16 amino acids. After removal of 4 bases from V and 2 bases from J, the junction contained 8 bases not matched to a gene. CDR3 region: CASSAAGGLGNQPQHF. In DNA, the CDR3 is TGTGCCAGCAGCGCCGCAGGGGGCCTGGGCAATCAGCCCCAGCATTTT.

V and J are TRBV7-2 and TRBJ1-4; possibly TRBD1 for D (5 bases). The germline gives CDR1 SGHTA, CDR2 FQGNSA. This CDR3 is 16 amino acids long. Trimming pared 2 bases from V and 5 bases from J, leaving 15 bases between. The chain's CDR3 is CASSLQQALDNEKLFF. DNA of the CDR3: TGTGCCAGCAGCTTACAACAGGCTCTCGACAATGAAAAACTGTTTTTT.

This clonotype was counted at least ten times. This sequence joins TRBV28 and TRBJ2-3, with D maybe TRBD1 (6 bases). In germline, CDR1 is MDHEN, CDR2 SYDVKM. V lost 4 bases to trimming and J lost 5 bases, with 16 bases between them. CDR3 length equals 15 residues. CDR3: CASSSQGLSRDTQYF. Written as DNA, the CDR3 is TGTGCCAGCAGTTCACAGGGTTTGAGCCGAGATACGCAGTATTTT.

In its sample, this clonotype was seen a few times. The chain couples TRBV6-2 or TRBV6-3 to TRBJ2-7; D unresolved. Per the germline V gene, CDR1 is MNHEY and CDR2 is SVGEGT. The V and J ends lost 2 bases and 0 bases respectively, with 5 bases between them. CDR3 size: 13 residues. The CDR3 sequence: CASSYRISYEQYF. Written as DNA, the CDR3 is TGTGCCAGCAGTTACAGGATCTCCTACGAGCAGTACTTC.

This clonotype appeared many times. J is TRBJ2-1 and V is TRBV28, with TRBD2 matching over 13 bases. The CDR3 loop spans 16 amino acids. The germline gives CDR1 MDHEN, CDR2 SYDVKM. V dropped 5 bases and J dropped 6; count of bases not matched to a gene: 7. The CDR3 here is CASSPQTSGRTNEQFF. CDR3 nucleotides: TGTGCCAGCAGTCCCCAGACTAGCGGGAGGACCAATGAGCAGTTCTTC.

This clonotype occurred many times. V is TRBV20-1 and J is TRBJ2-7; 11 bases line up with TRBD2. Trimming at V came to 6 bases and at J to 1 base, leaving 11 bases not matched to a gene. Germline CDR1 and CDR2: DFQATT and SNEGSKA (reference sequence). The CDR3 spans 16 residues. CDR3 bases: TGCAGTGCCACCCTCCCCAGACTAGCGGGATCCTACGAGCAGTACTTC. Protein sequence: CSATLPRLAGSYEQYF.

In its sample, this clonotype was seen many times. The chain has TRBV7-6 and TRBJ2-1; D is unresolved. Germline CDR1 reads SGHVS; CDR2 reads FNYEAQ. CDR3 length: 15 residues. V lost 1 base, J lost 0 bases, and 7 bases lay in between. The CDR3 here is CASSLGKSSYNEQFF. The DNA for the CDR3 is TGTGCCAGCAGCTTAGGGAAGAGCTCCTACAATGAGCAGTTCTTC. Together with reference TRBV7-6 and TRBJ2-1, the CDR3 gives the full variable domain: GAGVSQSPRYKVTKRGQDVALRCDPISGHVSLYWYRQALGQGPEFLTYFNYEAQQDKSGLPNDRFSAERPEGSISTLTIQRTEQRDSAMYRCASSLGKSSYNEQFFGPGTRLTVL.

This clonotype has more than one count but fewer than ten. The chain uses TRBV7-8 and TRBJ2-3; the D is unclear. This CDR3 is built from 12 residues. Germline values: CDR1 SGHVS, CDR2 FQNEAQ. The V end lost 5 bases, the J end lost 4 bases, and 7 bases lay between the germline ends. The CDR3 coding sequence is TGTGCCAGCAGCATACAAGCAGATACGCAGTATTTT. Protein product: CASSIQADTQYF.

In this sample, this clonotype turned up a few times. The chain uses TRBV9 and TRBJ1-1, with a weak D call TRBD1 (6 bases). Germline CDR1 SGDLS, CDR2 YYNGEE. The CDR3 length is 15 residues. V was cut by 4 bases and J by 1 base, with 14 bases left in between. Written as DNA, the CDR3 is TGTGCCAGCAGCCAAAATACAGGGAGGAACACTGAAGCTTTCTTT. It encodes CASSQNTGRNTEAFF.

In this sample, this clonotype turned up many times. This rearrangement joins TRBV9 to TRBJ2-1, with D possibly being TRBD1 (6 bases). Germline V lookup: CDR1 SGDLS, CDR2 YYNGEE. V lost 0 bases, J lost 6 bases, and 10 bases lay in between. The CDR3 extends over 14 amino acids. This CDR3 is CASSVVIGGNEQFF. As DNA, the CDR3 is TGTGCCAGCAGCGTAGTCATAGGGGGCAATGAGCAGTTCTTC.

V is TRBV18 and J is TRBJ2-2; D not certain. Looked up from germline, CDR1 is KGHSH and CDR2 is LQKENI. The V and J ends lost 3 bases and 7 bases respectively, with 18 bases between them. This CDR3 is built from 16 residues. CDR3 DNA sequence: TGTGCCAGCTCACCCAGCTCGGCTCCTAATGGCGGGGAGCTGTTTTTT. Translating it yields CASSPSSAPNGGELFF.

The table lists this clonotype with many counts. The chain combines TRBV28 with TRBJ2-5, with TRBD1 as a possible D gene (5 bases). Germline CDR1 is MDHEN and CDR2 is SYDVKM. The CDR3 loop spans 15 amino acids. Trimming took 1 base from V and 0 from J, leaving 9 bases between them. DNA of the CDR3: TGTGCCAGCAGTTTATCTCCAGGGCACCAAGAGACCCAGTACTTC. Translating gives CASSLSPGHQETQYF.

By sample fraction, this clonotype is medium-sized. The chain links TRBV20-1 to TRBJ2-5; D possibly corresponds to TRBD2 (5 bases). Trimming stripped 2 bases from V and 5 bases from J, with 15 bases between. This CDR3 has 14 residues. Germline CDR1 is DFQATT and CDR2 is SNEGSKA (reference sequence). The CDR3 nucleotides are TGCAGTGCTAGACCCTGGGCGCGCGGGGAGACCCAGTACTTC. It specifies CSARPWARGETQYF.